This paragraph covers one T cell receptor (beta chain) sequence. Antigen: not known. Unstimulated naive, memory, effector memory and TEMRA subsets were sequenced, and this was done in a few donor pairs. This entry belongs to a study of siplizumab effects on memory and regulatory T cells. Findings and caveats of the study: Many proliferating CD4+ or CD8+ clones remained unclassified. Roughly 75-95% of them could not be assigned either a naive or a memory phenotype. Few alloreactive clones mapped to unstimulated subsets. Mappable alloreactive CD4+ clones were on average about 62% Treg-derived with siplizumab, roughly 30% in controls.

Produced via immunoSEQ multiplex PCR; TCRdb's table is partial and in-frame only. The sample records roughly 50,000 clones, about 90% being singletons. CDR1 and CDR2 from the germline V gene are MNHEY and SVGAGI. The V end lost 2 bases, the J end lost 3 bases, and 7 bases lay between the germline ends. This CDR3 is 13 amino acids long. V gene TRBV6-5 combines with J gene TRBJ1-1; no reliable D call. The sample comprised naive CD8+ T cells sorted from blood. The TCR originated in a human donor in good health. The CDR3 nucleotides read TGTGCCAGCAGTTACCCTGGGGACACTGAAGCTTTCTTT. It specifies CASSYPGDTEAFF.